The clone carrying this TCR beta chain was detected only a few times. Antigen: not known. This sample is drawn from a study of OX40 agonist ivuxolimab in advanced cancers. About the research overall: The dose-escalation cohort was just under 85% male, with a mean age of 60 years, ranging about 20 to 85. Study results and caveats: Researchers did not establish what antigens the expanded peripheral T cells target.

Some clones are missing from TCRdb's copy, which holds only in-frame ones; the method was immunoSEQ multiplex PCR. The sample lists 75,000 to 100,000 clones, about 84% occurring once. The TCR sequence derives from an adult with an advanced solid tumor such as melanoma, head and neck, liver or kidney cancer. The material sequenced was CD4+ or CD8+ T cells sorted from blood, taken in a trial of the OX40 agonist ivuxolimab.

This CDR3 is CASSQGNEQFF. The CDR3 DNA reads as TGCGCCAGCAGCCAGGGGAATGAGCAGTTCTTC. The rearrangement links TRBV4-1 to TRBJ2-1, with D uncertain. This CDR3 spans 11 amino acids. The V gene's germline CDR1 is MGHRA and CDR2 YSYEKL. V lost 3 bases, J lost 7 bases, and 4 bases lay in between.